These T cell receptor beta chains were read from a single sample in a study of technical replicates of blood from a handful of donors. TCRdb keeps only in-frame clones here, not all; method: immunoSEQ multiplex PCR. The table lists roughly 72,000 clones, 85% to 95% of them singletons, with 0.35% to 0.45% in the top ten. Input material: T cells isolated from PBMCs. The receptors derive from a human donor in good health. Each CDR3 is given without its conserved first and last residue. Size values are once, few and many counts, or a class for expanded clones, and some rows have none.

clone_size: .; j_call: TRBJ1-4; v_call: TRBV5-6; cdr3_aa: ASSLGGASGAEKLF
clone_size: .; j_call: TRBJ2-7; v_call: TRBV28; cdr3_aa: ASSFNRPYEQY
clone_size: few; j_call: TRBJ1-5; v_call: TRBV6-1; cdr3_aa: ASSERVPNQPQH
clone_size: .; j_call: TRBJ1-2; v_call: TRBV6-6; cdr3_aa: ASSHYGTGNGYT
clone_size: .; j_call: TRBJ2-1; v_call: TRBV6-6; cdr3_aa: ASSSPSAGSYNEQF
clone_size: once; j_call: TRBJ1-1; v_call: TRBV30; cdr3_aa: AWSSPWTGGTEAF
clone_size: once; j_call: TRBJ1-1; v_call: TRBV19; cdr3_aa: ASSGGTRWAAAEAF
clone_size: .; j_call: TRBJ2-7; v_call: TRBV5-1; cdr3_aa: ASSLEGQAYEQY
clone_size: .; j_call: TRBJ2-3; v_call: TRBV28; cdr3_aa: ASDTSNGDTQY
clone_size: .; j_call: TRBJ1-1; v_call: TRBV15; cdr3_aa: ATSSGYTEAF
clone_size: .; j_call: TRBJ2-6; v_call: TRBV7-3; cdr3_aa: ASSVGGPGANVLT
clone_size: .; j_call: TRBJ1-1; v_call: TRBV30; cdr3_aa: AWSRDLNTEAF
clone_size: .; j_call: TRBJ1-1; v_call: TRBV5-1; cdr3_aa: ASSAERGGTEAF
clone_size: .; j_call: TRBJ2-7; v_call: TRBV5-1; cdr3_aa: ASHSPPSGEQY
clone_size: .; j_call: TRBJ2-1; v_call: TRBV4-1; cdr3_aa: ASSQVWETEQF
clone_size: .; j_call: TRBJ1-1; v_call: TRBV6-5; cdr3_aa: ASSYPDRDTEAF
clone_size: .; j_call: TRBJ2-1; v_call: TRBV7-2; cdr3_aa: ASRSGTSGYNEQF
clone_size: .; j_call: TRBJ1-1; v_call: TRBV7-9; cdr3_aa: ASSLSGLMNTEAF
clone_size: .; j_call: TRBJ1-5; v_call: TRBV28; cdr3_aa: ASFAQASLAQH
clone_size: .; j_call: TRBJ1-5; v_call: TRBV29-1; cdr3_aa: SVAVPSNQPQH
clone_size: .; j_call: TRBJ2-3; v_call: TRBV4-1; cdr3_aa: ASSQDGSGRADTQY
clone_size: .; j_call: TRBJ2-7; v_call: TRBV2; cdr3_aa: ASSFRLAGGGYEQY